This T cell receptor (beta chain) is from a study of blood T cell repertoires in COVID-19. Turning to the study itself: The analysed material was cDNA or gDNA that came from T cells, B-cell-depleted T cells, or PBMCs.

Here immunoSEQ multiplex PCR was the method, and the copy in TCRdb shows in-frame clones only, minus some. The repertoire holds 200,000 to 250,000 clones, with roughly 85% as singletons. The CDR3 is 15 amino acids. Germline loops: CDR1 SGHAT, CDR2 FQNNGV. V was clipped by 4 bases and J by 2 bases, with 12 bases between them. This receptor was taken from a woman older than 75 with acute or convalescent COVID-19. The sequenced sample consisted of peripheral blood. The chain recombines TRBV11-2 with TRBJ1-3; D is possibly TRBD1 (5 bases). CDR3 sequence reads: CASSSQGIAGNTIYF. For the CDR3, the DNA is TGTGCCAGCAGCTCTCAGGGTATCGCTGGAAACACCATATATTTT.